The source of this T cell receptor (beta chain) is a study of identical twins. The CDR3 length is 15 residues. J lost 1 base, V lost 7 bases, and 6 bases had no gene match. This clonotype was detected only a few times. TCRdb called the 5' RACE reads again in MiXCR, with one record for every CDR3 protein. The sample lists around 650,000 distinct CDR3 sequences, less than 9% occurring once. This same sample was also part of a study on yellow fever vaccine responses in identical twins.

This chain uses TRBV12-3 or TRBV12-4 with TRBJ2-2; 7 nucleotides match TRBD1. The sample taken for sequencing was PBMCs. This sequence was found in a woman under 30 in good health. The CDR3 DNA follows: TGTGCCAGCACCTCCCACAGGGGGAACACCGGGGAGCTGTTTTTT. Its translation is CASTSHRGNTGELFF.